Below, 20 T cell receptor beta chains from the same sample are listed, as sequenced in a study of T cell repertoires in cytomegalovirus infection (dated by TCRdb to between 2019 and 2020). Sequencing took place on an Illumina HiSeq 1500. Using fastp trimming at Q25 and MiXCR clonotype assembly, TCRdb reanalyzed the public sequencing data and kept in-frame beta chains. All rows with the same CDR3 protein become a single entry with the most common DNA and genes. For this sample the table gives hundreds of thousands of distinct CDR3 sequences, of which roughly 15% were detected only once. The ten largest account for 12% of the sample. Specimen: PBMCs. Receptor source: a human donor in good health (CMV status not recorded). Some clones in this sample may be carry-over from other donors' samples.

In its sample, this clonotype was seen a few times. V gene TRBV2 combines with J gene TRBJ2-7; 7 bases align to TRBD1. CDR1 is SNHLY and CDR2 is FYNNEI in the germline V gene. The CDR3 has 13 residues. J was trimmed by 6 bases and V by 6 bases; bases with no gene match: 8. The CDR3 reads CASSGQVRGEQYF. The CDR3 DNA reads as TGTGCCAGCAGCGGACAGGTTCGGGGCGAGCAGTACTTC.

This clonotype was seen many times. The V and J genes are TRBV6-2 or TRBV6-3 and TRBJ1-1, with D possibly TRBD1 on 6 matching bases. CDR1 MNHEY and CDR2 SVGEGT come from the germline V gene. V was pared by 0 bases and J by 5 bases, with 13 bases between. This CDR3 contains 15 residues. CDR3 DNA sequence: TGTGCCAGCAGTTACTCGAAGGGGGTCTGGACTGAAGCTTTCTTT. This sequence encodes CASSYSKGVWTEAFF.

V gene TRBV7-8 combines with J gene TRBJ2-7, with 7 nucleotides matching TRBD2. The V segment lost 8 bases and the J segment 5 bases; nucleotides outside the gene matches: 6. Germline CDR1 reads SGHVS; CDR2 reads FQNEAQ. This CDR3 spans 12 amino acids. The CDR3: CASGGGVHEQYF. CDR3 nucleotides: TGTGCCAGCGGTGGGGGGGTTCACGAGCAGTACTTC.

This clonotype was observed many times. This chain links TRBV28 with TRBJ1-2; D is ambiguous. V lost 5 bases to trimming and J lost 7 bases, with 5 bases between them. This CDR3 is built from 10 residues. CDR1 is MDHEN, CDR2 SYDVKM, per germline. For the CDR3, the DNA is TGTGCCAGCAGTCAACTTGGCTACACCTTC. Translating it yields CASSQLGYTF.

This chain links TRBV7-2 with TRBJ1-5; the D is unclear. Trimming pared 8 bases from V and 5 bases from J, leaving 13 bases between. This CDR3 is built from 13 residues. Germline CDR1 is SGHTA and CDR2 is FQGNSA. Here the CDR3 reads CASATALYQPQHF. Written as DNA, the CDR3 is TGTGCCAGCGCCACGGCTCTCTATCAGCCCCAGCATTTT. Full variable domain (remainder filled in from reference TRBV7-2 and TRBJ1-5): GAGVSQSPSNKVTEKGKDVELRCDPISGHTALYWYRQSLGQGLEFLIYFQGNSAPDKSGLPSDRFSAERTGGSVSTLTIQRTQQEDSAVYLCASATALYQPQHFGDGTRLSIL.

This clonotype occurred many times. The V and J genes are TRBV28 and TRBJ1-2, with a weak D call TRBD1 (6 bases). Trimming took 5 bases from V and 4 from J, leaving 14 bases between them. Germline CDR1 reads MDHEN; CDR2 reads SYDVKM. This CDR3 is 14 amino acids long. The CDR3 is CASSPHGTPYGYTF. The CDR3 region has the DNA TGTGCCAGCAGTCCCCACGGGACACCCTATGGCTACACCTTC.

This clonotype was found many times. The rearrangement uses TRBV7-2 and TRBJ2-5; TRBD2 matches 9 bases. The CDR3 runs to 16 residues. The V gene end was trimmed by 3 bases and the J gene end by 1 base; junction bases not matched to a gene: 6. Germline CDR1 SGHTA, CDR2 FQGNSA. CDR3 residues: CASSFGGLALQETQYF. In DNA, the CDR3 is TGTGCCAGCAGCTTCGGGGGACTAGCCCTCCAAGAGACCCAGTACTTC.

The chain recombines TRBV18 with TRBJ1-2, with 9 bases identical to TRBD1. The J segment lost 5 bases and the V segment lost 3 bases, leaving 7 bases of the junction unmatched. Per germline, CDR1 KGHSH and CDR2 LQKENI. The CDR3 is made up of 15 amino acids. For the CDR3, the DNA is TGTGCCAGCTCACCTACCTCGGACAGGGGATATGGCTACACCTTC. Residues: CASSPTSDRGYGYTF.

This clonotype came up many times. This chain joins TRBV7-2 and TRBJ2-3; D is unresolved. Trimming cost V 0 bases and J 6 bases, with 10 bases left between them. CDR3 size: 14 residues. CDR1 and CDR2 from the germline V gene are SGHTA and FQGNSA. CDR3 region: CASSLAWDLDTQYF. The CDR3 nucleotides are TGTGCCAGCAGCTTAGCGTGGGATTTGGATACGCAGTATTTT. Full variable domain (outside the CDR3, taken from reference TRBV7-2 and TRBJ2-3): GAGVSQSPSNKVTEKGKDVELRCDPISGHTALYWYRQSLGQGLEFLIYFQGNSAPDKSGLPSDRFSAERTGGSVSTLTIQRTQQEDSAVYLCASSLAWDLDTQYFGPGTRLTVL.

This clonotype was detected ten times or more. CDR3 nucleotides: TGCGCCAGCAGCCCCCGGACAGGGGGATCAGGTGGCTACACCTTC. Amino acid sequence: CASSPRTGGSGGYTF. The J gene is TRBJ1-2, the V gene TRBV4-1; TRBD1 matches 10 bases. With V trimmed by 4 bases and J by 7 bases, 9 bases remained unmatched. The CDR3 loop spans 15 amino acids. The germline V gene encodes CDR1 MGHRA and CDR2 YSYEKL.

This clonotype came up many times. The chain is built from TRBV6-1 and TRBJ1-4; possibly TRBD1 for D (5 bases). Trimming stripped 5 bases from V and 6 bases from J, with 16 bases between. Germline assignment: CDR1 MNHNS and CDR2 SASEGT. The CDR3 consists of 15 residues. The CDR3 DNA follows: TGTGCCAGCAGTCGCGACGGACCGGGGGATGAAAAACTGTTTTTT. The encoded protein is CASSRDGPGDEKLFF.

This clonotype was detected ten times or more. The rearrangement uses TRBV7-2 and TRBJ2-7; TRBD2 matches at 12 bases. The CDR3 sequence is 15 residues long. CDR1 SGHTA and CDR2 FQGNSA come from the germline V gene. V was pared by 4 bases and J by 3 bases, with 4 bases of the junction left unmatched. DNA of the CDR3: TGTGCCAGCAGCTCACGGACTAGCGGGGACTACGAGCAGTACTTC. Translation: CASSSRTSGDYEQYF.

This clonotype was seen a few times. J is TRBJ2-5 and V is TRBV5-6, with D possibly TRBD1 on 6 matching bases. Germline CDR1 and CDR2: SGHDT and YYEEEE. The CDR3 is 14 residues long. Trimming removed 4 bases at V and 1 base at J, with 11 bases between. DNA of the CDR3: TGTGCCAGCAGCCCTGGACAGATCCAAGAGACCCAGTACTTC. This codes for CASSPGQIQETQYF.

This chain links TRBV4-3 with TRBJ2-1, with 9 bases lining up with TRBD1. The junction had 6 bases not matched to a gene; V was cut back by 5 bases and J by 1 base. Germline V gives CDR1 LGHNA, CDR2 YSLEER. The length of the CDR3 is 16 residues. As DNA, the CDR3 is TGCGCCAGCAGCAGGACCGGGACAGGGTCCTACAATGAGCAGTTCTTC. Translation: CASSRTGTGSYNEQFF.

The chain couples TRBV6-1 to TRBJ2-3; 7 bases agree with TRBD2. Trimming removed 2 bases from V and 10 bases from J; junction bases left unmatched: 9. The CDR3 contains 14 residues. CDR1 and CDR2 from the germline V gene are MNHNS and SASEGT. CDR3 in DNA: TGTGCCAGCAGTGAATGGGTTGGGGGGGACGCGCAGTATTTT. Translating gives CASSEWVGGDAQYF.

This clonotype has only a few counts. The V call is TRBV4-1, the J call TRBJ2-1; perhaps TRBD1 as D (5 bases). Germline V gives CDR1 MGHRA, CDR2 YSYEKL. This CDR3 region has 18 residues. The V end lost 0 bases, the J end lost 2 bases, and 17 bases lay between the germline ends. The CDR3 nucleotides read TGCGCCAGCAGCCAAGATCTAGTACTTAGGGGCCCCTACAATGAGCAGTTCTTC. Its translation is CASSQDLVLRGPYNEQFF.

The chain has TRBV15 and TRBJ2-1; D might be TRBD2 (6 bases). This CDR3 is 13 amino acids long. V shed 3 bases and J shed 7 bases, with 10 bases lying between them. Germline-derived CDR1 and CDR2 are LNHNV and YYDKDF (reference sequence). Here the CDR3 reads CATSRGDFNEQFF. For the CDR3, the DNA is TGTGCCACCAGCAGGGGGGACTTTAATGAGCAGTTCTTC.

In its sample, this clonotype was seen many times. CDR3 nucleotides: TGTGCCAGCAGCTTGGGACTAGCGGGGGTTACCACCGGGGAGCTGTTTTTT. Its protein is CASSLGLAGVTTGELFF. The chain is built from TRBV11-3 and TRBJ2-2; TRBD2 matches at 14 bases. Germline V gene sequence: CDR1 SGHNT, CDR2 YENEEA. The V segment lost 3 bases and the J segment 4 bases; nucleotides outside the gene matches: 4. CDR3 length: 17 amino acids.

The genes are TRBV20-1 and TRBJ1-3; D is ambiguous. The CDR3 length is 14 residues. Germline values: CDR1 DFQATT, CDR2 SNEGSKA (reference sequence). Trimming cost V 5 bases and J 0 bases, with 11 bases left between them. CDR3 sequence reads: CSASDRNSGNTIYF. DNA of the CDR3: TGCAGTGCTTCGGACCGGAACTCTGGAAACACCATATATTTT.

The chain combines TRBV20-1 with TRBJ1-2, with D uncertain. The CDR3 runs to 13 residues. Looked up from germline, CDR1 is DFQATT and CDR2 is SNEGSKA (reference sequence). V was pared by 1 base and J by 0 bases, with 6 bases between. The CDR3 here is CSARAAANYGYTF. The CDR3 region has the DNA TGCAGTGCTAGAGCCGCCGCTAACTATGGCTACACCTTC.